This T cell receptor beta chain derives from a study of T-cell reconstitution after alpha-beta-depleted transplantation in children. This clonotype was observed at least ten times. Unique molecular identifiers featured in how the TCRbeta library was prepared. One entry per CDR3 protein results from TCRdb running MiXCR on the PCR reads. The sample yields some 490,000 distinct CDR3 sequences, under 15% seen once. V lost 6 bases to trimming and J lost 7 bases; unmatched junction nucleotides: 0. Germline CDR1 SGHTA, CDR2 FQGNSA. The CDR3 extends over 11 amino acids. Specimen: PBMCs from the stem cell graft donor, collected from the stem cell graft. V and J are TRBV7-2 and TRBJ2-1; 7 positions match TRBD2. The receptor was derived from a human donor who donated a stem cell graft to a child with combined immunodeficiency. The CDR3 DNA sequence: TGTGCCAGCAGGGGGGGGAATGAGCAGTTCTTC. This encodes CASRGGNEQFF.